A single sample is the source of the 18 T cell receptor beta chains below, sequenced in a study of T cell repertoires in cytomegalovirus infection. TCRdb used MiXCR to reprocess the reads, holding one entry per CDR3 protein. The sample shows approximately 730,000 distinct CDR3 sequences, roughly 33% of them seen only once. These receptors' targets are unknown. This specimen consisted of cultured PBMCs, obtained from culture after CMV antigen stimulation. These receptors all come from a human donor in good health (CMV status not recorded). Some clones in this sample may be carry-over from other donors' samples.

This clonotype was detected many times. J is TRBJ1-5 and V is TRBV7-2; TRBD1 is a possible D gene (6 bases). The germline V and J ends were trimmed by 5 bases and 4 bases, with 12 bases remaining between them. CDR3 size: 14 residues. CDR1 is SGHTA and CDR2 is FQGNSA in the germline V gene. The CDR3 here is CASSPATGNQPQHF. The DNA of the CDR3 is TGTGCCAGCAGCCCCGCAACAGGGAATCAGCCCCAGCATTTT.

The rearrangement links TRBV5-5 to TRBJ2-7; D could derive from TRBD1 or TRBD2 (5 bases each). Germline values: CDR1 SGHKS, CDR2 YYEKEE (reference sequence). Trimming took 9 bases from V and 1 from J, leaving 17 bases between them. The CDR3 runs 14 residues. CDR3: CATNRDLRSYEQYF. The DNA of the CDR3 is TGTGCCACCAACCGGGACCTACGATCCTACGAGCAGTACTTC.

The V call is TRBV20-1, the J call TRBJ2-3; possible D gene TRBD2, 6 bases. CDR3 length: 15 residues. In germline, CDR1 is DFQATT, CDR2 SNEGSKA (reference sequence). V was shortened by 5 bases and J by 4 bases, with 19 bases between the two germline ends. CDR3 in amino acids: CSAYTPGEASDTQYF. CDR3 bases: TGCAGTGCTTACACCCCGGGGGAGGCCTCAGATACGCAGTATTTT.

The rearrangement joins TRBV7-2 to TRBJ2-1, with a tentative D call TRBD2 (6 bases). The germline gives CDR1 SGHTA, CDR2 FQGNSA. Trimming took 5 bases from V and 7 from J, leaving 21 bases between them. The CDR3 is 16 residues long. The DNA of the CDR3 is TGTGCCAGCAGCCGGAGTAGGGCTAGCGCCTTAAATGAGCAGTTCTTC. Its protein product is CASSRSRASALNEQFF.

CDR3 loop: CASSQRGGQGMYEQYF. The CDR3 nucleotides are TGTGCCAGCAGCCAACGGGGGGGACAGGGAATGTACGAGCAGTACTTC. V and J are TRBV5-5 and TRBJ2-7; D may be TRBD1 (9 bases). Germline-derived CDR1 and CDR2 are SGHKS and YYEKEE (reference sequence). The CDR3 is 16 residues long. The ends were cut back, 4 bases at V and 4 bases at J, with 21 bases in the middle.

V gene TRBV7-9 combines with J gene TRBJ2-7; a possible D gene is TRBD2 (5 bases). CDR3 length: 14 amino acids. Germline V lookup: CDR1 SEHNR, CDR2 FQNEAQ (reference sequence). Deletions cut 5 bases from V and 3 bases from J, with 14 bases between. The CDR3 DNA reads as TGTGCCAGCAGCCGGCGGGCAGACAACTACGAGCAGTACTTC. Amino acids: CASSRRADNYEQYF. The whole variable domain, remainder taken from reference TRBV7-9 and TRBJ2-7, is DTGVSQNPRHKITKRGQNVTFRCDPISEHNRLYWYRQTLGQGPEFLTYFQNEAQLEKSRLLSDRFSAERPKGSFSTLEIQRTEQGDSAMYLCASSRRADNYEQYFGPGTRLTVT.

This clonotype was seen repeatedly, ten times or more. The chain combines TRBV7-8 with TRBJ2-1; D is undetermined. The V gene's germline CDR1 is SGHVS and CDR2 FQNEAQ. Trimming shortened V by 1 base and J by 0 bases, and 7 bases separated the two germline ends. The CDR3 runs 15 residues. The CDR3 spells CASSLDRSSYNEQFF. DNA of the CDR3: TGTGCCAGCAGCTTAGATCGCAGCTCCTACAATGAGCAGTTCTTC.

The CDR3, as DNA: TGCGCCAGCAGTGAGTTAGGGCAGGGGGTGTCCTATGGCTACACCTTC. Residues: CASSELGQGVSYGYTF. The V gene is TRBV10-2, the J gene TRBJ1-2; 7 nucleotides line up with TRBD1. Germline CDR1 is WSHSY and CDR2 is SAAADI. The CDR3 spans 16 residues. The V gene end was trimmed by 1 base and the J gene end by 4 bases; junction bases not matched to a gene: 9.

This clonotype has more than one count but fewer than ten. The chain links TRBV19 to TRBJ2-3, with 7 bases lining up with TRBD2. Germline values: CDR1 LNHDA, CDR2 SQIVND (reference sequence). The trim removed 4 bases at V and 5 bases at J, leaving 3 bases unmatched. CDR3 length: 13 residues. CDR3 amino acids: CASSTGGRDTQYF. The CDR3, as DNA: TGTGCCAGTAGTACTGGCGGGAGAGATACGCAGTATTTT.

This clonotype was counted a few times. The rearrangement uses TRBV7-6 and TRBJ2-3; possible D gene TRBD2, 5 bases. There are 13 residues in the CDR3. With 0 bases removed from V and 11 bases from J, the gap between germline ends came to 12 bases. Germline loops: CDR1 SGHVS, CDR2 FNYEAQ. The chain's CDR3 is CASSLAVDGEQYF. DNA of the CDR3: TGTGCCAGCAGCTTAGCTGTGGACGGGGAGCAGTATTTT.

The chain recombines TRBV7-2 with TRBJ2-5, with D possibly TRBD1 on 6 matching bases. The CDR3 spans 14 residues. Germline V CDR1 and CDR2: SGHTA, FQGNSA. V was pared by 5 bases and J by 5 bases, with 15 bases between. CDR3 loop: CASSPRGSPETQYF. The DNA for the CDR3 is TGTGCCAGCAGCCCAAGGGGGTCCCCGGAGACCCAGTACTTC.

This clonotype was detected a few times. V gene TRBV2 combines with J gene TRBJ1-1, with D possibly being TRBD1 (6 bases). The CDR3 length is 12 residues. V was shortened by 9 bases and J by 4 bases, with 12 bases between the two germline ends. Germline V CDR1 and CDR2: SNHLY, FYNNEI. CDR3 protein: CASGTGATEAFF. CDR3 sequence (DNA): TGTGCCAGTGGGACGGGGGCCACTGAAGCTTTCTTT.

The V call is TRBV4-3, the J call TRBJ2-7, with 8 bases fitting TRBD2. The CDR3 contains 17 residues. Germline lookup yields CDR1 LGHNA and CDR2 YSLEER. The junction had 11 bases not matched to a gene; V was cut back by 3 bases and J by 1 base. CDR3 protein: CASSQFLSGGLSYEQYF. The CDR3 DNA is TGCGCCAGCAGCCAGTTCCTTTCGGGAGGGTTGTCCTACGAGCAGTACTTC.

The V and J genes are TRBV5-6 and TRBJ2-7, with TRBD2 as a possible D gene (5 bases). The CDR3 extends over 14 amino acids. Trimming pared 2 bases from V and 0 bases from J, leaving 9 bases between. Germline V CDR1 and CDR2: SGHDT, YYEEEE. The CDR3 reads CASSFYGGSYEQYF. In DNA, the CDR3 is TGTGCCAGCAGCTTTTACGGAGGCTCCTACGAGCAGTACTTC.

In this sample, this clonotype turned up a few times. This sequence joins TRBV6-1 and TRBJ2-2; no firm D call. The germline V gene encodes CDR1 MNHNS and CDR2 SASEGT. V shed 1 base and J shed 6 bases, with 9 bases lying between them. The CDR3 has 14 amino acids. The CDR3 is CASSEGVLPGELFF. For the CDR3, the DNA is TGTGCCAGCAGTGAAGGGGTCCTTCCCGGGGAGCTGTTTTTT.

This clonotype was seen only a few times. This chain joins TRBV24-1 and TRBJ2-1, with TRBD2 identical over 7 bases. The CDR3 spans 16 residues. Germline values: CDR1 KGHDR, CDR2 SFDVKD. The CDR3 nucleotides are TGTAAAGGGGCTAGCGGCAGACGAGGCGATGTGGATGAGCAGTTCTTC. This codes for CKGASGRRGDVDEQFF.

This clonotype has just a few counts. This rearrangement joins TRBV7-6 to TRBJ2-3, with 9 positions matching TRBD2. This CDR3 spans 16 amino acids. V shed 1 base, J shed 2 bases, and the junction held 4 bases outside the gene matches. Looked up from germline, CDR1 is SGHVS and CDR2 is FNYEAQ. CDR3 sequence reads: CASSLVREGNTDTQYF. The DNA for the CDR3 is TGTGCCAGCAGCTTAGTGCGGGAGGGCAACACAGATACGCAGTATTTT. Together with reference TRBV7-6 and TRBJ2-3, the CDR3 gives the full variable domain: GAGVSQSPRYKVTKRGQDVALRCDPISGHVSLYWYRQALGQGPEFLTYFNYEAQQDKSGLPNDRFSAERPEGSISTLTIQRTEQRDSAMYRCASSLVREGNTDTQYFGPGTRLTVL.

The V call is TRBV5-1, the J call TRBJ1-1, with a weak D call TRBD1 (6 bases). This CDR3 is 16 amino acids long. V lost 0 bases to trimming and J lost 7 bases, with 19 bases between them. From germline, CDR1 is SGHRS and CDR2 YFSETQ. CDR3 sequence reads: CASSLAVSGGAHEAFF. The CDR3, as DNA: TGCGCCAGCAGCTTGGCGGTCTCCGGGGGCGCCCATGAAGCTTTCTTT.